This record looks at one T cell receptor (beta chain) sequence and its context. This sample was taken from a study of blood T cell repertoires in COVID-19. Across the whole study: Material from acute and convalescent COVID-19 was sourced from the United States, Italy and Spain.

Under the authors' procedure: By means of reference gene primer amplification, nucleated cell counts were estimated. Some clones are missing from TCRdb's copy, which holds only in-frame ones; the method was immunoSEQ multiplex PCR. V, J and clone size are taken as reported in that table, and D and trimming were inferred from the DNA itself. Found here are approximately 400,000 clones, 70% to 90% of them singletons; the top ten hold less than 1.5%. Assignments of participants to cohorts depended upon their own reported clinical history. There are 15 residues in the CDR3. With 0 bases removed from V and 1 base from J, the gap between germline ends came to 10 bases. Germline lookup yields CDR1 SGDLS and CDR2 YYNGEE.

The chain couples TRBV9 to TRBJ1-1; D is uncertain. This clonotype originated in a young woman who had recovered from COVID-19. Material: PBMCs or T cells enriched from blood (not recorded which). CDR3 nucleotide sequence: TGTGCCAGCAGCGTAGAGGAGCTCCCGAACACTGAAGCTTTCTTT. Translated: CASSVEELPNTEAFF.